The 9 T cell receptor beta chains below were found in one sample sequenced in a study of shared clonotypes between healthy human individuals. Terminally differentiated effector memory CD45RA+ cells were excluded by CCR7 positive selection of CD45RO-negative cells. Generated by immunoSEQ multiplex PCR, the TCRdb table keeps only in-frame clones and is missing some. The sample yields around 2,100,000 clones, about 95% seen once. Sequenced material: naive CD8+ T cells sorted from blood. These receptors came from a young man in good health.

This clone was observed a single time. The chain is built from TRBV4-1 and TRBJ2-7; TRBD1 agrees at 10 bases. Trimming took 0 bases from V and 3 from J; bases not matched to a gene: 5. This CDR3 has 16 amino acids. In germline, CDR1 is MGHRA, CDR2 YSYEKL. The CDR3 DNA reads as TGCGCCAGCAGCCAAGAAATAGGACAGGGGGTCTACGAGCAGTACTTC. This encodes CASSQEIGQGVYEQYF.

Comment on this clone: Other DNA sequences within the sample encode an identical CDR3. This chain uses TRBV4-3 with TRBJ2-3; D gene unclear. This CDR3 is 14 amino acids long. Germline V gives CDR1 LGHNA, CDR2 YSLEER. Deletions cut 1 base from V and 4 bases from J, with 9 bases between. The CDR3 spells CASSQGRSADTQYF. The CDR3 DNA reads TGCGCCAGCAGCCAAGGACGTAGTGCAGATACGCAGTATTTT.

The chain links TRBV7-9 to TRBJ2-1; the D gene is possibly TRBD2 (6 bases). CDR1 SEHNR and CDR2 FQNEAQ come from the germline V gene (reference sequence). V was shortened by 3 bases and J by 7 bases, with 13 bases between the two germline ends. The CDR3 loop spans 14 amino acids. DNA of the CDR3: TGTGCCAGCAGCTTTGGCGGGGAAAAGAATGAGCAGTTCTTC. Translating it yields CASSFGGEKNEQFF.

The chain joins TRBV6-1 to TRBJ2-1; unclear D gene. Germline loops: CDR1 MNHNS, CDR2 SASEGT. CDR3 length: 13 amino acids. V lost 7 bases and J lost 8, with 15 bases in between. This CDR3 reads CASNSRMEYEQFF. The CDR3 DNA reads as TGTGCCAGCAACTCTAGGATGGAGTATGAGCAGTTCTTC.

Comments on this clone: Other DNA sequences in this sample translate to the same CDR3. V is TRBV19 and J is TRBJ2-7; 8 positions agree with TRBD1. The trim removed 5 bases at V and 2 bases at J, leaving 5 bases unmatched. CDR1 is LNHDA and CDR2 is SQIVND in the germline V gene (reference sequence). The CDR3 contains 14 residues. The CDR3 DNA reads TGTGCCAGTAGTCCCGGGACAGGAGCCTACGAGCAGTACTTC. Amino acids: CASSPGTGAYEQYF.

The rearrangement joins TRBV13 to TRBJ2-7; TRBD2 aligns across 7 bases. This CDR3 is 12 amino acids long. After removal of 2 bases from V and 7 bases from J, the junction contained 2 bases not matched to a gene. From germline, CDR1 is PRHDT and CDR2 FYEKMQ (reference sequence). CDR3 residues: CASSLRAGEQYF. DNA of the CDR3: TGTGCCAGCAGCTTACGAGCGGGGGAGCAGTACTTC.

The chain combines TRBV19 with TRBJ1-1; D is undetermined. In germline, CDR1 is LNHDA, CDR2 SQIVND (reference sequence). The CDR3 length is 11 residues. Deletions cut 9 bases from V and 3 bases from J, with 8 bases between. The CDR3 region has the DNA TGTGCCAGAAACCTGGACACTGAAGCTTTCTTT. Translated, it gives CARNLDTEAFF.

A note on this clone: The sample contains more than one DNA sequence encoding this CDR3. The chain links TRBV19 to TRBJ2-7; D possibly corresponds to TRBD2 (6 bases). This CDR3 spans 13 amino acids. With 1 base removed from V and 2 bases from J, the gap between germline ends came to 6 bases. The germline CDR1 and CDR2 sequences are LNHDA and SQIVND (reference sequence). The CDR3: CASSIGGAYEQYF. CDR3 bases: TGTGCCAGTAGTATAGGGGGGGCCTACGAGCAGTACTTC. Filled out from reference TRBV19 and TRBJ2-7, the complete variable domain reads DGGITQSPKYLFRKEGQNVTLSCEQNLNHDAMYWYRQDPGQGLRLIYYSQIVNDFQKGDIAEGYSVSREKKESFPLTVTSAQKNPTAFYLCASSIGGAYEQYFGPGTRLTVT.

This chain uses TRBV6-5 with TRBJ1-1; D is unclear. CDR1 is MNHEY and CDR2 is SVGAGI in the germline V gene. The CDR3 spans 13 residues. Trimming pared 2 bases from V and 9 bases from J, leaving 13 bases between. The CDR3 nucleotides are TGTGCCAGCAGTTACCTAGCGGCTGGGCAAGCTTTCTTT. Translating it yields CASSYLAAGQAFF.